What follows are 5 T cell receptor beta chains derived from one specimen sequenced in a study of metastatic and nonmetastatic thyroid tumors. TCRdb re-analyzed the PCR reads using MiXCR. The table has about 3,900 clones, about 37% seen once. Patients underwent thyroid surgery, and none had received any treatment before it. Sequencing was done on a sample of tumor tissue. The receptor source for this set is a male donor with papillary thyroid cancer or a benign thyroid nodule (not recorded which). Some clones in this sample may be carry-over from other donors' samples.

On this clone itself: One end of the junction varies from germline; a read error may be responsible. This specimen includes other DNA sequences encoding the same CDR3. The chain carries TRBV30 and TRBJ1-1, with D possibly TRBD1 on 5 matching bases. The CDR3 loop spans 15 amino acids. Germline-derived CDR1 and CDR2 are GTSNPN and SVGIG (reference sequence). CDR3 region: CAWSESGLENTEAFF. CDR3 DNA sequence: TGTGCCTGGAGTGAGTCGGGGCTGGAAAACACTGAGGCTTTCTTT.

This clone was picked up a small number of times. This sequence joins TRBV27 and TRBJ2-1; tentative D call: TRBD2 (7 bases). The CDR3 consists of 18 residues. CDR1 and CDR2 (germline): MNHEY, SMNVEV (reference sequence). V was shortened by 4 bases and J by 2 bases, with 21 bases between the two germline ends. The CDR3 sequence: CASSWASGQRKTYNEQFF. In DNA form, the CDR3 reads TGTGCCAGCAGTTGGGCTAGCGGACAGAGAAAGACCTACAATGAGCAGTTCTTC.

The chain employs TRBV30 and TRBJ1-1; the match to TRBD1 covers 10 bases. With V trimmed by 4 bases and J by 2 bases, 7 bases remained unmatched. CDR3 length equals 15 residues. Germline V gene sequence: CDR1 GTSNPN, CDR2 SVGIG (reference sequence). CDR3 DNA sequence: TGTGCCTGGACTCGCTTGACAGGGGGCAACACTGAAGCTTTCTTT. This gives the protein CAWTRLTGGNTEAFF.

This rearrangement joins TRBV24-1 to TRBJ1-4; 7 bases are a match to TRBD1. Germline-derived CDR1 and CDR2 are KGHDR and SFDVKD. This CDR3 is built from 15 residues. The J segment lost 7 bases and the V segment lost 2 bases, leaving 6 bases of the junction unmatched. CDR3 in DNA: TGTGCCACCAGTGATTCCGACAGGGTTGGTGAAAAACTGTTTTTT. It codes for CATSDSDRVGEKLFF.

This chain links TRBV5-1 with TRBJ2-2; D unclear. Germline V CDR1 and CDR2: SGHRS, YFSETQ. V lost 3 bases and J lost 4, with 7 bases in between. This CDR3 contains 13 residues. CDR3 sequence (DNA): TGCGCCAGCAGCTCACACTTCACCGGGGAGCTGTTTTTT. Protein: CASSSHFTGELFF.